The clone carrying this T cell receptor (beta chain) was seen ten or more times. Antigen specificity is unknown. CD25-based Treg depletion was applied to purified naive CD4+ T cells. Semi-nested PCR with Nested Universal Primer A followed constant-region reverse priming of full-length variable regions. TCRdb redid the calling of the 5' RACE reads with MiXCR, one entry per CDR3 protein. The profile shows 45,000 to 55,000 distinct CDR3 sequences, about 24% of them singletons. The CDR3 spans 14 residues. V lost 0 bases and J 5 bases, leaving 12 bases between the germline ends. The germline V gene has CDR1 SGHRS and CDR2 YFSETQ. Study outcomes and limitations: In terms of TCR gene usage, tumor memory CD4+ T cells clustered together with blood and lymph node memory CD4+ cells, as well as with lymph node naive CD4+ cells. Tumor-infiltrating Treg TCR alpha and beta sequences overlapped most with tumor naive CD4+ T cells, then blood naive.

Material for sequencing was tumor-infiltrating naive CD4+ T cells sorted from the breast tumor. Documented subset: naive CD4+ T cells, CD4+CD45RA+CD25-. V gene TRBV5-1 combines with J gene TRBJ2-7, with D possibly TRBD1 on 5 matching bases. This TCR was recovered from a female donor with breast cancer. The CDR3 nucleotides read TGCGCCAGCAGCTTGGCCGGCAGGGCGGACGAGCAGTACTTC. Protein product: CASSLAGRADEQYF.